The clone carrying this TCR beta chain was seen more than once but under ten times. Trimming at V came to 6 bases and at J to 4 bases, leaving 5 bases not matched to a gene. The length of the CDR3 is 14 residues. Germline CDR1 is KGHDR and CDR2 is SFDVKD. The data were taken from a study of blood T cells in healthy people across ages. A second PCR of about 7 to 12 cycles used a sample-barcoded 5' primer and a J-beta primer mix. MiXCR, run by TCRdb on the 5' RACE reads, gives a single entry per CDR3 protein. The sample has 700,000 or so distinct CDR3 sequences, less than 45% seen once. The chain links TRBV24-1 to TRBJ2-1, with TRBD2 identical over 7 bases. This clonotype was sampled from a man older than 75 in good health. Material: blood. The CDR3 sequence: CATSPGLRYNEQFF. The CDR3 bases are TGTGCCACCAGTCCGGGACTAAGATACAATGAGCAGTTCTTC.